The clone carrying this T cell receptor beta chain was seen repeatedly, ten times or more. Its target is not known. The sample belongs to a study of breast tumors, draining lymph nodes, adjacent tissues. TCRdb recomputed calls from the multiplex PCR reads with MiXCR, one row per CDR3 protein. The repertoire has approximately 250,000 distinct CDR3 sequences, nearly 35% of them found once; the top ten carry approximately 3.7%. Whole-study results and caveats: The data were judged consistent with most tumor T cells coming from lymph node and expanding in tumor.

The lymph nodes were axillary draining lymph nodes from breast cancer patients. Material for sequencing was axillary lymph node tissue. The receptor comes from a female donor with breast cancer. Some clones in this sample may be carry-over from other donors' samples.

This CDR3 reads CAISDLLNTGELFF. The CDR3 coding sequence is TGTGCCATCAGTGACTTACTGAACACCGGGGAGCTGTTTTTT. V usage is TRBV10-3 and J usage is TRBJ2-2; D is undetermined. V lost 3 bases and J lost 1, with 6 bases in between. This CDR3 comprises 14 residues. Germline loops: CDR1 ENHRY, CDR2 SYGVKD.